This T cell receptor beta chain was profiled in a study of shared clonotypes between healthy human individuals. Looking at the study overall: Each donor's CD4 naive and CD4 memory cells filled three plates apiece, CD8 naive two, and CD8 memory one.

Sequenced by immunoSEQ multiplex PCR; TCRdb stores in-frame clones only, minus some. This table holds 2.3 million or so clones, 85% to 95% found once. The CDR3 runs 12 residues. Germline V gene data show CDR1 as SQVTM and CDR2 as ANQGSEA. After removal of 6 bases from V and 8 bases from J, the junction contained 7 bases not matched to a gene. Study-level results: Between four donors, naive CD4 clonotypes were shared at a level of roughly 5.5%.

Comments on this clone: As yet, its antigen is unknown.

The specimen was naive CD4+ T cells from PBMCs. Subset given: CD45RA+ positively selected. The TCR comes from a man between 18 and 35 years old in good health. Some clones in this sample may be carry-over from other donors' samples. This rearrangement joins TRBV29-1 to TRBJ2-1; 7 nucleotides align to TRBD1. The CDR3 DNA is TGCAGCGTGGAACAGGGGCGGGATGAGCAGTTCTTC. It yields the protein CSVEQGRDEQFF.